The 21 T cell receptor beta chains given below trace back to one sample, sequenced in a study of blood T cell repertoires in COVID-19. The assay was immunoSEQ multiplex PCR, and TCRdb's table has in-frame clones only and misses some. This sample has around 180,000 clones, with 82% found just once. Material for sequencing was peripheral blood. The source of these receptors is a woman under 40 with acute or convalescent COVID-19.

This chain links TRBV5-4 with TRBJ2-7; maybe TRBD2 (6 bases). V was trimmed by 1 base and J by 1 base, leaving 9 bases between them. Germline V gene lookup returns CDR1 SGHNT and CDR2 YYREEE (reference sequence). The CDR3 consists of 14 residues. The CDR3 spells CASSLSGFSYEQYF. CDR3 in DNA: TGTGCCAGCAGCTTGAGCGGGTTTTCCTACGAGCAGTACTTC. The variable domain in full, completed from reference TRBV5-4 and TRBJ2-7, reads ETGVTQSPTHLIKTRGQQVTLRCSSQSGHNTVSWYQQALGQGPQFIFQYYREEENGRGNFPPRFSGLQFPNYSSELNVNALELDDSALYLCASSLSGFSYEQYFGPGTRLTVT.

The chain joins TRBV6-2 or TRBV6-3 to TRBJ2-7, with a possible D match to TRBD2 (5 bases). V gave up 5 bases and J gave up 3 bases, with 14 bases separating them. The germline V gene has CDR1 MNHEY and CDR2 SVGEGT. This CDR3 has 14 amino acids. The CDR3 DNA reads TGTGCCAGCAGTAATGGACGAGGGTACTACGAGCAGTACTTC. Protein product: CASSNGRGYYEQYF.

The CDR3 coding sequence is TGTGCCAGCAGCTTAGTGGGTCAGGATGAGACCCAGTACTTC. It translates to CASSLVGQDETQYF. The chain employs TRBV7-6 and TRBJ2-5; D not resolved. V gave up 1 base and J gave up 5 bases, with 11 bases separating them. This CDR3 has 14 amino acids. The germline CDR1 and CDR2 sequences are SGHVS and FNYEAQ.

The rearrangement joins TRBV11-1 to TRBJ1-6, with 7 bases that match TRBD1. CDR3 length: 14 amino acids. Germline lookup yields CDR1 SGHAT and CDR2 FQDESV (reference sequence). V lost 5 bases, J lost 4 bases, and 2 bases stayed unmatched. The CDR3 sequence: CASSRGQYNSPLHF. The CDR3 DNA reads TGTGCCAGCAGCCGGGGACAGTATAATTCACCCCTCCACTTT.

V and J are TRBV7-3 and TRBJ2-1; tentatively, D is TRBD1 (7 bases). CDR1 SGHTA and CDR2 FQGTGA come from the germline V gene. Trimming stripped 3 bases from V and 1 base from J, with 22 bases between. The CDR3 totals 19 residues. CDR3 region: CASSFKGGQRVHSYNEQFF. The CDR3 nucleotides are TGTGCCAGCAGCTTCAAAGGGGGCCAGCGGGTTCATTCCTACAATGAGCAGTTCTTC.

Concerning this clone: Other nucleotide sequences in the sample specify the same CDR3. The rearrangement joins TRBV30 to TRBJ2-1; maybe TRBD2 (6 bases). V gave up 5 bases and J gave up 0 bases, with 8 bases separating them. The CDR3 is 13 amino acids. CDR1 is GTSNPN, CDR2 SVGIG, per germline (reference sequence). The CDR3 nucleotides read TGTGCCTGGTCCGGGAGCTCCTACAATGAGCAGTTCTTC. Its translation is CAWSGSSYNEQFF.

V is TRBV15 and J is TRBJ2-7, with 9 bases that match TRBD1. The CDR3 loop spans 16 amino acids. Per germline, CDR1 LNHNV and CDR2 YYDKDF (reference sequence). Trimming took 3 bases from V and 6 from J; bases not matched to a gene: 12. The CDR3, as DNA: TGTGCCACCAGCAGGGCAACCGGGACAGGGACAGTCGAGCAGTACTTC. This sequence encodes CATSRATGTGTVEQYF. The full variable domain, its missing parts supplied by reference TRBV15 and TRBJ2-7, is DAMVIQNPRYQVTQFGKPVTLSCSQTLNHNVMYWYQQKSSQAPKLLFHYYDKDFNNEADTPDNFQSRRPNTSFCFLDIRSPGLGDTAMYLCATSRATGTGTVEQYFGPGTRLTVT.

This chain links TRBV11-2 with TRBJ2-1; no reliable D call. Germline V gives CDR1 SGHAT, CDR2 FQNNGV. Trimming stripped 0 bases from V and 0 bases from J, with 6 bases between. The CDR3 loop spans 15 amino acids. The CDR3 spells CASSLEFSSYNEQFF. The CDR3 DNA follows: TGTGCCAGCAGCTTAGAATTCAGCTCCTACAATGAGCAGTTCTTC.

The DNA for the CDR3 is TGTGCCAGTAGTACGAGTCGGGGGATGAACTATGGCTACACCTTC. This codes for CASSTSRGMNYGYTF. The chain recombines TRBV19 with TRBJ1-2, with D maybe TRBD1 (5 bases). Germline lookup yields CDR1 LNHDA and CDR2 SQIVND (reference sequence). This CDR3 comprises 15 residues. Trimming took 4 bases from V and 2 from J, leaving 14 bases between them. The full variable domain, rest sourced from reference TRBV19 and TRBJ1-2, is DGGITQSPKYLFRKEGQNVTLSCEQNLNHDAMYWYRQDPGQGLRLIYYSQIVNDFQKGDIAEGYSVSREKKESFPLTVTSAQKNPTAFYLCASSTSRGMNYGYTFGSGTRLTVV.

The rearrangement joins TRBV30 to TRBJ2-5, with D unclear. Germline V CDR1 and CDR2: GTSNPN, SVGIG (reference sequence). Trimming left V 2 bases short and J 4 bases short, with 11 bases between. The CDR3 runs 13 residues. CDR3 amino acids: CAWSPDPGETQYF. CDR3 bases: TGTGCCTGGAGTCCTGACCCGGGAGAGACCCAGTACTTC.

This clone has more than one count but fewer than ten. The sample has other DNA sequences that encode this CDR3 too. The CDR3 DNA follows: TGTGCCAGCAGCTTAAGGGAGGGGGAGACCCAGTACTTC. Protein product: CASSLREGETQYF. V gene TRBV7-2 combines with J gene TRBJ2-5; 7 positions match TRBD2. Germline CDR1 is SGHTA and CDR2 is FQGNSA. V lost 2 bases to trimming and J lost 5 bases; unmatched junction nucleotides: 2. CDR3 length: 13 amino acids. Filled out from reference TRBV7-2 and TRBJ2-5, the complete variable domain reads GAGVSQSPSNKVTEKGKDVELRCDPISGHTALYWYRQSLGQGLEFLIYFQGNSAPDKSGLPSDRFSAERTGGSVSTLTIQRTQQEDSAVYLCASSLREGETQYFGPGTRLLVL.

The chain carries TRBV13 and TRBJ2-5; 10 bases line up with TRBD2. V shed 5 bases, J shed 7 bases, and the junction held 10 bases outside the gene matches. The CDR3 is made up of 15 amino acids. Germline loops: CDR1 PRHDT, CDR2 FYEKMQ (reference sequence). The CDR3 nucleotides read TGTGCCAGCAGCCCCAGAAGCGGGGGGGCCGGGACCCAGTACTTC. It codes for CASSPRSGGAGTQYF.

This chain connects TRBV19 to TRBJ2-7; 8 bases agree with TRBD1. The CDR3 consists of 14 residues. J was trimmed by 4 bases and V by 4 bases; bases with no gene match: 6. Germline V gene lookup returns CDR1 LNHDA and CDR2 SQIVND (reference sequence). For the CDR3, the DNA is TGTGCCAGTAGTAAAGGGGGACAGGCTTACGAGCAGTACTTC. It specifies CASSKGGQAYEQYF. The complete variable domain, with remaining parts taken from reference TRBV19 and TRBJ2-7, reads DGGITQSPKYLFRKEGQNVTLSCEQNLNHDAMYWYRQDPGQGLRLIYYSQIVNDFQKGDIAEGYSVSREKKESFPLTVTSAQKNPTAFYLCASSKGGQAYEQYFGPGTRLTVT.

The chain recombines TRBV28 with TRBJ1-5; 9 nucleotides agree with TRBD1. The ends lost 5 bases at V and 2 bases at J; junction bases unmatched: 7. CDR1 is MDHEN, CDR2 SYDVKM, per germline. The CDR3 extends over 16 amino acids. This CDR3 reads CASSADRGGGNQPQHF. CDR3 nucleotide sequence: TGTGCCAGCAGTGCGGACAGGGGAGGCGGCAATCAGCCCCAGCATTTT.

V gene TRBV7-8 combines with J gene TRBJ1-5; 10 bases fit TRBD1. The germline gives CDR1 SGHVS, CDR2 FQNEAQ. This CDR3 has 15 amino acids. V shed 6 bases and J 4 bases; nucleotides not matched to a gene: 6. The CDR3 sequence is CASRTGTGVNQPQHF. Written as DNA, the CDR3 is TGTGCCAGCAGAACCGGGACAGGGGTTAATCAGCCCCAGCATTTT.

V usage is TRBV5-1 and J usage is TRBJ2-5; 7 nucleotides match TRBD1. V lost 4 bases, J lost 1 base, and 4 bases stayed unmatched. CDR1 SGHRS and CDR2 YFSETQ come from the germline V gene. This CDR3 has 14 residues. The DNA for the CDR3 is TGCGCCAGCAGCACCGGGACAGCCCAAGAGACCCAGTACTTC. This sequence encodes CASSTGTAQETQYF.

The rearrangement uses TRBV18 and TRBJ1-4; no firm D call. Germline assignment: CDR1 KGHSH and CDR2 LQKENI. Trimming removed 0 bases from V and 5 bases from J, with 19 bases in between. The CDR3 sequence is 18 residues long. For the CDR3, the DNA is TGTGCCAGCTCACCACCCTATTCCGGACTTCGTAAAAATGAAAAACTGTTTTTT. Its translation: CASSPPYSGLRKNEKLFF.

The V call is TRBV27, the J call TRBJ1-6; D is ambiguous. Germline loops: CDR1 MNHEY, CDR2 SMNVEV (reference sequence). This CDR3 has 14 residues. The V end was cut by 5 bases, the J end by 5 bases, with 10 bases between. The CDR3 loop reads CASSPRMNNSPLHF. CDR3 coding DNA: TGTGCCAGCAGTCCCAGGATGAATAATTCACCCCTCCACTTT.

This sequence joins TRBV5-6 and TRBJ2-2; 7 positions match TRBD2. With 0 bases clipped from V and 7 bases from J, the junction kept 3 bases outside the gene matches. Germline V gene data show CDR1 as SGHDT and CDR2 as YYEEEE. The CDR3 length is 14 residues. CDR3 loop: CASSLGLAGGELFF. In DNA, the CDR3 is TGTGCCAGCAGCTTGGGACTAGCTGGCGGGGAGCTGTTTTTT.

The genes are TRBV27 and TRBJ2-1; D gene ambiguous. V lost 6 bases and J 1 base, leaving 16 bases between the germline ends. The germline CDR1 and CDR2 sequences are MNHEY and SMNVEV (reference sequence). CDR3 length equals 16 residues. In DNA, the CDR3 is TGTGCCAGCAGGGATGACTGGCTAGGATCCTACAATGAGCAGTTCTTC. Amino acids: CASRDDWLGSYNEQFF.

In DNA, the CDR3 is TGCAGCGTCGGGACAGCTAATGGCTACACCTTC. Residues: CSVGTANGYTF. This sequence joins TRBV29-1 and TRBJ1-2; 7 nucleotides line up with TRBD1. V shed 6 bases and J 6 bases; nucleotides not matched to a gene: 4. Germline CDR1 and CDR2: SQVTM and ANQGSEA. The CDR3 totals 11 residues.